Below, 20 T cell receptor beta chains from the same sample are listed, as sequenced in a study of PD-1 blockade in classical Hodgkin lymphoma. Repertoires were generated with immunoSEQ multiplex PCR, while TCRdb's copy carries only in-frame clones and drops some. The table includes tens of thousands of clones, over 85% detected once. As for time point: newly diagnosed, previously untreated cHL patient sample. Sequences were obtained from peripheral blood mononuclear cells (PBMCs). The origin of the receptors is a human donor with classical Hodgkin lymphoma.

The chain recombines TRBV6-5 with TRBJ1-3; D is possibly TRBD1 (6 bases). Trimming took off 6 bases at V and 2 bases at J, with 14 bases between the two ends. CDR3 length: 15 residues. Germline V gene data show CDR1 as MNHEY and CDR2 as SVGAGI. CDR3 DNA sequence: TGTGCCAGCAGCCCCGGGGGGCGAACTGGAAACACCATATATTTT. Amino acids: CASSPGGRTGNTIYF.

The gene calls are TRBV5-8 and TRBJ1-1; D is possibly TRBD1 (5 bases). The CDR3 has 17 amino acids. The V gene lost 1 base and the J gene lost 1 base, with 17 bases spanning the gap. Germline V gene sequence: CDR1 SGHTS, CDR2 YDEGEE. The CDR3 is CASSLIKTALRNTEAFF. The CDR3 DNA follows: TGTGCCAGCAGCTTGATCAAGACAGCCCTACGGAACACTGAAGCTTTCTTT.

The V and J genes are TRBV18 and TRBJ2-3, with D hard to call. The CDR3 is 12 amino acids. The germline V gene encodes CDR1 KGHSH and CDR2 LQKENI. Between the trimmed V and J ends, which lost 2 bases and 6 bases, there was a span of 6 bases. The CDR3 DNA is TGTGCCAGCTCACCAAGATTTGATACGCAGTATTTT. Its translation: CASSPRFDTQYF.

The V call is TRBV10-2, the J call TRBJ1-5, with TRBD1 as a possible D gene (6 bases). V lost 4 bases, J lost 6 bases, and 13 bases lay in between. The CDR3 is made up of 14 amino acids. Germline-derived CDR1 and CDR2 are WSHSY and SAAADI. DNA of the CDR3: TGCGCCAGCAGTGGTCCAGACAGGAGTCAGCCCCAGCATTTT. Its translation: CASSGPDRSQPQHF.

The chain's CDR3 is CASRPKGSTNEKLFF. CDR3 sequence (DNA): TGCGCCAGCAGACCGAAGGGGTCAACTAATGAAAAACTGTTTTTT. The chain is built from TRBV5-1 and TRBJ1-4, with D tentatively TRBD1 (5 bases). This CDR3 has 15 residues. Per germline, CDR1 SGHRS and CDR2 YFSETQ. Trimming left V 5 bases short and J 0 bases short, with 11 bases between.

The chain joins TRBV12-5 to TRBJ2-7; 8 nucleotides match TRBD1. The CDR3 consists of 13 residues. V gave up 3 bases and J gave up 3 bases; unmatched junction bases: 1. Germline CDR1 is LGHNT and CDR2 is FRNRAP. The CDR3 region has the DNA TGTGCTAGTGGTTTCGGACAGGGCTACGAGCAGTACTTC. This sequence encodes CASGFGQGYEQYF.

This clone came up once. This chain links TRBV5-1 with TRBJ1-2, with unresolved D. CDR1 is SGHRS and CDR2 is YFSETQ in the germline V gene. V was clipped by 5 bases and J by 2 bases, with 10 bases between them. The CDR3 has 13 residues. Here the CDR3 DNA reads TGCGCCAGCAGAGAGGCAGGAAACTATGGCTACACCTTC. Residues: CASREAGNYGYTF. Filled out from reference TRBV5-1 and TRBJ1-2, the complete variable domain reads KAGVTQTPRYLIKTRGQQVTLSCSPISGHRSVSWYQQTPGQGLQFLFEYFSETQRNKGNFPGRFSGRQFSNSRSEMNVSTLELGDSALYLCASREAGNYGYTFGSGTRLTVV.

The rearrangement joins TRBV4-3 to TRBJ2-2, with D uncertain. CDR1 and CDR2 from the germline V gene are LGHNA and YSLEER. This CDR3 region has 14 residues. V gave up 0 bases and J gave up 7 bases, with 9 bases separating them. The CDR3 is CASSQEPFGGELFF. CDR3 in DNA: TGCGCCAGCAGCCAAGAACCCTTCGGCGGGGAGCTGTTTTTT.

V gene TRBV2 combines with J gene TRBJ1-6; no clear D. CDR1 and CDR2 from the germline V gene are SNHLY and FYNNEI. Between the trimmed V and J ends, which lost 7 bases and 0 bases, there was a span of 10 bases. This CDR3 spans 15 amino acids. Written as DNA, the CDR3 is TGTGCCAGCAATGGCGAAAGCTCCTATAATTCACCCCTCCACTTT. Translated, it gives CASNGESSYNSPLHF.

For the CDR3, the DNA is TGTGCCAGCAGCGTCGTGGGTTCGAACGAGCAGTACTTC. As protein: CASSVVGSNEQYF. The chain recombines TRBV27 with TRBJ2-7; no definite D call. CDR1 and CDR2 from the germline V gene are MNHEY and SMNVEV (reference sequence). The V end lost 6 bases, the J end lost 5 bases, and 14 bases lay between the germline ends. The CDR3 loop spans 13 amino acids.

The rearrangement uses TRBV7-8 and TRBJ1-3, with D possibly TRBD1 on 5 matching bases. V shed 3 bases and J shed 0 bases, with 12 bases lying between them. This CDR3 contains 16 residues. CDR1 is SGHVS, CDR2 FQNEAQ, per germline. CDR3 protein: CASSFSGTSSGNTIYF. DNA of the CDR3: TGTGCCAGCAGCTTTTCGGGGACCTCCTCTGGAAACACCATATATTTT.

This rearrangement joins TRBV7-2 to TRBJ2-3; no reliable D call. Germline V gene sequence: CDR1 SGHTA, CDR2 FQGNSA. Trimming left V 5 bases short and J 3 bases short, with 3 bases between. There are 11 residues in the CDR3. CDR3 amino acids: CASSPTDTQYF. The CDR3 nucleotides are TGTGCCAGCAGCCCAACAGATACGCAGTATTTT.

The rearrangement joins TRBV5-1 to TRBJ2-7; possibly TRBD1 or TRBD2 for D (5 bases each). The CDR3 spans 16 residues. Germline CDR1 and CDR2: SGHRS and YFSETQ. Trimming removed 3 bases at V and 3 bases at J, with 19 bases between. The CDR3 sequence is CASSSGTASFGYEQYF. In nucleotides, the CDR3 is TGCGCCAGCAGCTCGGGGACGGCAAGTTTCGGCTACGAGCAGTACTTC.

A single count supports this clone. The chain is built from TRBV9 and TRBJ2-3, with TRBD2 matching over 12 bases. V shed 2 bases, J shed 8 bases, and the junction held 6 bases outside the gene matches. This CDR3 has 15 residues. CDR1 SGDLS and CDR2 YYNGEE come from the germline V gene. The CDR3 reads CASSVGTSGPGTQYF. In DNA form, the CDR3 reads TGTGCCAGCAGCGTCGGGACTAGCGGGCCGGGTACGCAGTATTTT.

V is TRBV20-1 and J is TRBJ1-1; no definite D call. The germline CDR1 and CDR2 sequences are DFQATT and SNEGSKA (reference sequence). The V end lost 5 bases, the J end lost 1 base, and 5 bases lay between the germline ends. CDR3 length equals 11 residues. The CDR3 loop reads CSAEGNTEAFF. DNA for the CDR3: TGCAGTGCTGAGGGGAACACTGAAGCTTTCTTT.

The genes are TRBV5-6 and TRBJ2-7; D unclear. The ends were cut back, 2 bases at V and 3 bases at J, with 6 bases in the middle. Germline assignment: CDR1 SGHDT and CDR2 YYEEEE. CDR3 length equals 12 residues. The CDR3 loop is CASSLRHYEQYF. The DNA of the CDR3 is TGTGCCAGCAGCTTAAGACACTACGAGCAGTACTTC. Together with reference TRBV5-6 and TRBJ2-7, the CDR3 gives the full variable domain: DAGVTQSPTHLIKTRGQQVTLRCSPKSGHDTVSWYQQALGQGPQFIFQYYEEEERQRGNFPDRFSGHQFPNYSSELNVNALLLGDSALYLCASSLRHYEQYFGPGTRLTVT.

This chain joins TRBV11-3 and TRBJ1-1; D gene unclear. The length of the CDR3 is 12 residues. Germline V gives CDR1 SGHNT, CDR2 YENEEA. Trimming left V 4 bases short and J 1 base short, with 4 bases between. The CDR3, as DNA: TGTGCCAGCAGCTGGGGGAACACTGAAGCTTTCTTT. Its protein product is CASSWGNTEAFF.

V and J are TRBV7-2 and TRBJ2-7; D is unresolved. From germline, CDR1 is SGHTA and CDR2 FQGNSA. Trimming took off 5 bases at V and 3 bases at J, with 5 bases between the two ends. The CDR3 covers 11 residues. DNA for the CDR3: TGTGCCAGCAGCCCCTACTACGAGCAGTACTTC. It is translated as CASSPYYEQYF.

This clone was detected only once. This sequence joins TRBV7-6 and TRBJ2-1; D uncertain. Deletions cut 1 base from V and 3 bases from J, with 4 bases between. This CDR3 region has 13 residues. CDR1 is SGHVS, CDR2 FNYEAQ, per germline. CDR3 residues: CASSLGDYNEQFF. CDR3 coding DNA: TGTGCCAGCAGCTTAGGAGACTACAATGAGCAGTTCTTC.

This clone has only one observation. The chain joins TRBV10-3 to TRBJ2-2; 7 positions agree with TRBD2. Germline CDR1 is ENHRY and CDR2 is SYGVKD. The length of the CDR3 is 16 residues. J lost 2 bases, V lost 4 bases, and 7 bases had no gene match. In DNA, the CDR3 is TGTGCCATCAGTGGGATGGGGGGGAAAAACACCGGGGAGCTGTTTTTT. This gives the protein CAISGMGGKNTGELFF.